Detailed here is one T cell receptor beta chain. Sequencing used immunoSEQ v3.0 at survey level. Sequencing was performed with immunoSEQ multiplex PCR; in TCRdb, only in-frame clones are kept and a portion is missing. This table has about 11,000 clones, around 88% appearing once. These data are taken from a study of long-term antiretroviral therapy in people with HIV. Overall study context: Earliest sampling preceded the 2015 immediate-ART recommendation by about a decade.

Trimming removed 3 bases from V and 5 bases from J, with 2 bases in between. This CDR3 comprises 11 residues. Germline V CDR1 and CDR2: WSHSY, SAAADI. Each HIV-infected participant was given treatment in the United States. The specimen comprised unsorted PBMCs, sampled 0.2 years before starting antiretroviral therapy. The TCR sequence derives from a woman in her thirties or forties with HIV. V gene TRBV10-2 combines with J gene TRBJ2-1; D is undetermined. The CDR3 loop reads CASSEHNEQFF. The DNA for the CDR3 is TGCGCCAGCAGTGAACACAATGAGCAGTTCTTC.